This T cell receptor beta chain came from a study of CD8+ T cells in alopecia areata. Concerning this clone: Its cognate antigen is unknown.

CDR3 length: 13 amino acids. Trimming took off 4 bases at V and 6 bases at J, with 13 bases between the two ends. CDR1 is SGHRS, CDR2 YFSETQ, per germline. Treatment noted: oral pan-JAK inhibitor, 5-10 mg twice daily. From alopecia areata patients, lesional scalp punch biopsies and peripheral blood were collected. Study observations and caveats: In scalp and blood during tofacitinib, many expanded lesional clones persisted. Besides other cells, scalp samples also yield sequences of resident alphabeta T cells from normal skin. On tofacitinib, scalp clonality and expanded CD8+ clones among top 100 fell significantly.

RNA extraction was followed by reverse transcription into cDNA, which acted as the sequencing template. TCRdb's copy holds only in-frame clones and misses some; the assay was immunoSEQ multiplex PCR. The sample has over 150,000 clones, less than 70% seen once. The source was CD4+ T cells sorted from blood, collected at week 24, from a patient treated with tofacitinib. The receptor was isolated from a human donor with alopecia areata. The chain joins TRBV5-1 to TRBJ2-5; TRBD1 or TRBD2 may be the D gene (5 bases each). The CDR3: CASSPPQGQTQYF. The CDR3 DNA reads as TGCGCCAGCAGCCCGCCCCAGGGACAGACCCAGTACTTC.